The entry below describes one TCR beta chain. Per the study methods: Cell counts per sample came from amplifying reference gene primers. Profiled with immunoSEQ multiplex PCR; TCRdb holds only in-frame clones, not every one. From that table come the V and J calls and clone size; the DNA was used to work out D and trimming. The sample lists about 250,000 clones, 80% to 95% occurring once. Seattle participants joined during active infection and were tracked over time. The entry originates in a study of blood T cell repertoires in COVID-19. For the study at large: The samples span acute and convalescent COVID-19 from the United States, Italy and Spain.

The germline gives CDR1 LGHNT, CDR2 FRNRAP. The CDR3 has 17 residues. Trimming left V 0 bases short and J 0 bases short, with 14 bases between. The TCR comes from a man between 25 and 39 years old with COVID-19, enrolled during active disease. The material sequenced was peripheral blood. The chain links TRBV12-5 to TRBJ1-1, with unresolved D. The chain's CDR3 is CASGLVLGRRLNTEAFF. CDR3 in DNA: TGTGCTAGTGGTTTGGTACTGGGGAGGCGGTTGAACACTGAAGCTTTCTTT.